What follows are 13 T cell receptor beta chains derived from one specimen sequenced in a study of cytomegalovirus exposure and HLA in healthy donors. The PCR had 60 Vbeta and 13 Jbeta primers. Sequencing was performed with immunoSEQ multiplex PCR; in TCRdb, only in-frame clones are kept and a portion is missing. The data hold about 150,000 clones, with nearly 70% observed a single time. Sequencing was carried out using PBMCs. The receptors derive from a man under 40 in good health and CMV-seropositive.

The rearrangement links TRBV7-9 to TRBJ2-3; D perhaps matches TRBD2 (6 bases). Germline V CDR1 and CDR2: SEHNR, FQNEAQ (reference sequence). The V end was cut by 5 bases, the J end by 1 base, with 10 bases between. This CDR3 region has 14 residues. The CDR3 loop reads CASSRDFRTDTQYF. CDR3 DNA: TGTGCCAGCAGCCGGGACTTCCGCACAGATACGCAGTATTTT.

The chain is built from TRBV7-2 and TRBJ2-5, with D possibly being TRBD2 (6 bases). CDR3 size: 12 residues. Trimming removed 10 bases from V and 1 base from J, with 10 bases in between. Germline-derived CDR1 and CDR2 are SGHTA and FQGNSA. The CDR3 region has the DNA TGTGCCACTCAGCGGGCCCAAGAGACCCAGTACTTC. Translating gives CATQRAQETQYF.

The CDR3 protein is CASSSPDRSSYEQYF. In DNA form, the CDR3 reads TGTGCCAGCAGCTCCCCGGACAGGAGCTCCTACGAGCAGTACTTC. This sequence joins TRBV7-9 and TRBJ2-5; 7 bases match TRBD1. The DNA end favors TRBJ2-7, so the J call may be wrong. From germline, CDR1 is SEHNR and CDR2 FQNEAQ (reference sequence). This CDR3 spans 15 amino acids.

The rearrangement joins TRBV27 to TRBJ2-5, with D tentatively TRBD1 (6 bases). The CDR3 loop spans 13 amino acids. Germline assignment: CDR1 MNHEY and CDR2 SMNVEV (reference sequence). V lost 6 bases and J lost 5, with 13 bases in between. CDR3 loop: CASSSTGLETQYF. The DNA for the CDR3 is TGTGCCAGCAGCTCGACAGGTCTGGAGACCCAGTACTTC.

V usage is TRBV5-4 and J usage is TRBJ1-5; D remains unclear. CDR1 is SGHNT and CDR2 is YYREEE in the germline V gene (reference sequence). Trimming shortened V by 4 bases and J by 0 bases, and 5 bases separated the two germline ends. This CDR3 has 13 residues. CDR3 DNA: TGTGCCAGCAGCCGAGATAGCAATCAGCCCCAGCATTTT. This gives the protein CASSRDSNQPQHF.

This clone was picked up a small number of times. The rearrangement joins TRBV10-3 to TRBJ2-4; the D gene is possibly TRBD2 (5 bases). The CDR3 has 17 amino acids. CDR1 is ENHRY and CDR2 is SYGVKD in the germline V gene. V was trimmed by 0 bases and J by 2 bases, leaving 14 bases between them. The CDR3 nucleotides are TGTGCCATCAGTGAGTCGTCTGGGAGATTGTCCAAAAACATTCAGTACTTC. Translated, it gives CAISESSGRLSKNIQYF.

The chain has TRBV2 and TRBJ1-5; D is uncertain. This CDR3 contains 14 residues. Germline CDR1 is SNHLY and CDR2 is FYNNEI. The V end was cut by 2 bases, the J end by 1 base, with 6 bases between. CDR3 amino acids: CASSELASNQPQHF. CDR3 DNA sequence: TGTGCCAGCAGTGAATTGGCAAGCAATCAGCCCCAGCATTTT.

CDR3 loop: CASRGHLNTEAFF. The DNA of the CDR3 is TGTGCCAGCAGGGGCCATTTGAACACTGAAGCTTTCTTT. V and J are TRBV13 and TRBJ1-1; no clear D gene. The germline CDR1 and CDR2 sequences are PRHDT and FYEKMQ (reference sequence). The V end was cut by 6 bases, the J end by 0 bases, with 8 bases between. The CDR3 runs 13 residues.

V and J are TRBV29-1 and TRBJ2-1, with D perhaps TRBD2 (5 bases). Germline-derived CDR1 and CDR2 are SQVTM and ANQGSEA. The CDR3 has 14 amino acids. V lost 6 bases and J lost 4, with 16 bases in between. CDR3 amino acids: CSVPRASLYNEQFF. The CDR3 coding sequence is TGCAGCGTCCCGCGGGCTAGTCTTTACAATGAGCAGTTCTTC.

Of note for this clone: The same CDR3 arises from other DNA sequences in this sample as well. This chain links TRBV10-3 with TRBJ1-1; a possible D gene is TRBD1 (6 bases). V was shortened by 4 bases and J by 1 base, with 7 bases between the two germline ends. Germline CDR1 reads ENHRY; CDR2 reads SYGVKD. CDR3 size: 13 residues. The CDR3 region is CAISGGGNTEAFF. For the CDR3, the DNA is TGTGCCATCAGTGGAGGGGGGAACACTGAAGCTTTCTTT.

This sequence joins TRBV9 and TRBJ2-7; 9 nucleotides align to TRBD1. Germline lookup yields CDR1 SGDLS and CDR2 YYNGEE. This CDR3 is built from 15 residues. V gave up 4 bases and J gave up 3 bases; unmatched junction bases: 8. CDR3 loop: CASSLQGQGIYEQYF. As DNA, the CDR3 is TGTGCCAGCAGCCTTCAGGGACAGGGAATCTACGAGCAGTACTTC.

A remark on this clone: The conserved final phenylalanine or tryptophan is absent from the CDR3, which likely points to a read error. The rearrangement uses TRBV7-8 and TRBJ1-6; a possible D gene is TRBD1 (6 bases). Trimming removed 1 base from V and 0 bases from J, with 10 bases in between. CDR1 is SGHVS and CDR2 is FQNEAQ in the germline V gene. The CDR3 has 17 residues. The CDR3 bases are TGTGCCAGCAGCTTAGACAGGGCGAGCTCCTATAATTCACCCCTCCACTCT. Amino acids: CASSLDRASSYNSPLHS.

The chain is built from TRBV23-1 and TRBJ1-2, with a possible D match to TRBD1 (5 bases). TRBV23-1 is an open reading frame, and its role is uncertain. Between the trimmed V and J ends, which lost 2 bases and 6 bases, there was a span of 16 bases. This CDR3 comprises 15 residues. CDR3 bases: TGCGCCAGCAGTCAACGGGGGGGGTGGAGGAATGGCTACACCTTC. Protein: CASSQRGGWRNGYTF.